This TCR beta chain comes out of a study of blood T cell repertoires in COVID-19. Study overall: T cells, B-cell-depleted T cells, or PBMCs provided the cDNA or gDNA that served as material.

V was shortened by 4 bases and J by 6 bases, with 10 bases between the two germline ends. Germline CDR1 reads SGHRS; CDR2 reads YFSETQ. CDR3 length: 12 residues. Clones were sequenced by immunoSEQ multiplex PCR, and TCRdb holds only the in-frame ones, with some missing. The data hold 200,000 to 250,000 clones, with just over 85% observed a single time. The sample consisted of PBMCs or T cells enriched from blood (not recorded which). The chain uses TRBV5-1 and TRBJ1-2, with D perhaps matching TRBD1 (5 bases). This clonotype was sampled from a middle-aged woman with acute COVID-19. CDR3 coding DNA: TGCGCCAGCAGCCCCCAGGGCGATGGCTACACCTTC. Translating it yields CASSPQGDGYTF.